This passage covers 10 T cell receptor beta chains from one sample sequenced in a study of T cell responses to AZD1222 COVID-19 vaccine. Sequenced by immunoSEQ multiplex PCR; TCRdb stores in-frame clones only, minus some. Of around 99,000 clones in the sample, about nine tenths were seen once. The specimen was peripheral blood, collected 28 days after the second AZD1222 dose. The receptors stem from an adult who received the AZD1222 COVID-19 vaccine.

The chain has TRBV18 and TRBJ1-1; TRBD1 matches 7 bases. Germline CDR1 and CDR2: KGHSH and LQKENI. V lost 3 bases, J lost 4 bases, and 8 bases stayed unmatched. The CDR3 has 15 amino acids. The CDR3 region is CASSPTGSRGTEAFF. CDR3 bases: TGTGCCAGCTCACCGACAGGGAGTCGTGGCACTGAAGCTTTCTTT.

The chain is built from TRBV11-2 and TRBJ2-7; D possibly matches TRBD1 or TRBD2 (5 bases each). V lost 1 base and J 0 bases, leaving 10 bases between the germline ends. The germline V gene encodes CDR1 SGHAT and CDR2 FQNNGV. This CDR3 spans 15 amino acids. The CDR3 coding sequence is TGTGCCAGCAGCTTAGGCACTGGGGGCTCCTACGAGCAGTACTTC. Protein sequence: CASSLGTGGSYEQYF. The full variable domain, in which reference TRBV11-2 and TRBJ2-7 provide the parts outside the CDR3, is EAGVAQSPRYKIIEKRQSVAFWCNPISGHATLYWYQQILGQGPKLLIQFQNNGVVDDSQLPKDRFSAERLKGVDSTLKIQPAKLEDSAVYLCASSLGTGGSYEQYFGPGTRLTVT.

The chain carries TRBV5-6 and TRBJ1-5; D unclear. This CDR3 comprises 16 residues. V lost 0 bases and J lost 4, with 14 bases in between. Germline V lookup: CDR1 SGHDT, CDR2 YYEEEE. CDR3: CASSLGPSSGNQPQHF. CDR3 bases: TGTGCCAGCAGCTTGGGTCCAAGTTCAGGAAATCAGCCCCAGCATTTT.

The rearrangement joins TRBV9 to TRBJ1-1, with D unclear. Germline loops: CDR1 SGDLS, CDR2 YYNGEE. This CDR3 is 14 amino acids long. Trimming shortened V by 0 bases and J by 1 base, and 7 bases separated the two germline ends. The CDR3: CASSVGLENTEAFF. CDR3 in DNA: TGTGCCAGCAGCGTAGGGCTCGAGAACACTGAAGCTTTCTTT.

This chain connects TRBV7-2 to TRBJ1-3; weak D call: TRBD1 (6 bases). Germline lookup yields CDR1 SGHTA and CDR2 FQGNSA. The CDR3 is made up of 15 amino acids. V gave up 2 bases and J gave up 4 bases, with 12 bases separating them. CDR3 coding DNA: TGTGCCAGCAGCTTAATGGGGGCGCGGGGAAACACCATATATTTT. This codes for CASSLMGARGNTIYF. The variable domain in full, with the rest retrieved from reference TRBV7-2 and TRBJ1-3, is GAGVSQSPSNKVTEKGKDVELRCDPISGHTALYWYRQSLGQGLEFLIYFQGNSAPDKSGLPSDRFSAERTGGSVSTLTIQRTQQEDSAVYLCASSLMGARGNTIYFGEGSWLTVV.

The rearrangement links TRBV5-1 to TRBJ2-2; 8 bases fit TRBD1. V lost 4 bases, J lost 0 bases, and 2 bases stayed unmatched. The CDR3 is 15 residues long. Germline V gives CDR1 SGHRS, CDR2 YFSETQ. CDR3 region: CASSQQGANTGELFF. The CDR3, as DNA: TGCGCCAGCAGCCAACAGGGGGCGAACACCGGGGAGCTGTTTTTT. Full variable domain (rest looked up from reference TRBV5-1 and TRBJ2-2): KAGVTQTPRYLIKTRGQQVTLSCSPISGHRSVSWYQQTPGQGLQFLFEYFSETQRNKGNFPGRFSGRQFSNSRSEMNVSTLELGDSALYLCASSQQGANTGELFFGEGSRLTVL.

CDR3 bases: TGTGCCAGCAGTGATGGTGGTTCCAATCAGCCCCAGCATTTT. It is translated as CASSDGGSNQPQHF. This rearrangement joins TRBV7-9 to TRBJ1-5; D call uncertain. CDR3 length: 14 amino acids. Germline-derived CDR1 and CDR2 are SEHNR and FQNEAQ (reference sequence). The V gene lost 6 bases and the J gene lost 3 bases, with 12 bases spanning the gap.

The CDR3 sequence is CASSPPNGDTEAFF. CDR3 in DNA: TGTGCCAGCTCACCACCGAACGGGGACACTGAAGCTTTCTTT. The chain is built from TRBV18 and TRBJ1-1; D call uncertain. The germline CDR1 and CDR2 sequences are KGHSH and LQKENI. CDR3 length: 14 amino acids. V lost 0 bases, J lost 3 bases, and 8 bases lay in between.

The chain carries TRBV19 and TRBJ1-5; tentatively, D is TRBD1 (6 bases). In germline, CDR1 is LNHDA, CDR2 SQIVND (reference sequence). V gave up 6 bases and J gave up 2 bases, with 8 bases separating them. The CDR3 contains 13 residues. The CDR3 DNA is TGTGCCAGTAGGGGGGCTGGCAATCAGCCCCAGCATTTT. It is translated as CASRGAGNQPQHF.

The chain employs TRBV6-1 and TRBJ1-1; 8 bases map to TRBD1. The germline gives CDR1 MNHNS, CDR2 SASEGT. Trimming removed 8 bases from V and 6 bases from J; junction bases left unmatched: 11. The CDR3 length is 14 residues. CDR3 region: CASREGTGASEAFF. The DNA of the CDR3 is TGTGCCAGCCGGGAGGGGACAGGTGCTTCTGAAGCTTTCTTT.